Detailed here is one T cell receptor (beta chain). At one boundary the junction diverges from the germline segment, which might be a read error. These data come from a study of lymphopenia after photon versus proton radiotherapy. In germline, CDR1 is MNHNS, CDR2 SASEGT. CDR3 length: 12 residues. Profiled with immunoSEQ multiplex PCR; TCRdb holds only in-frame clones, not every one. The sample lists about 35,000 clones; around nine tenths were seen once. Sequenced material: peripheral blood, taken from a patient treated with photon-based radiotherapy. The chain carries TRBV6-1 and TRBJ2-7; D is perhaps TRBD1 (6 bases). The clonotype comes from a man aged 55 to 70 with cholangiocarcinoma. CDR3 DNA: TGTGCCAGCAGTGAAACGGGGACACCGCTATTCTTC. It encodes CASSETGTPLFF.